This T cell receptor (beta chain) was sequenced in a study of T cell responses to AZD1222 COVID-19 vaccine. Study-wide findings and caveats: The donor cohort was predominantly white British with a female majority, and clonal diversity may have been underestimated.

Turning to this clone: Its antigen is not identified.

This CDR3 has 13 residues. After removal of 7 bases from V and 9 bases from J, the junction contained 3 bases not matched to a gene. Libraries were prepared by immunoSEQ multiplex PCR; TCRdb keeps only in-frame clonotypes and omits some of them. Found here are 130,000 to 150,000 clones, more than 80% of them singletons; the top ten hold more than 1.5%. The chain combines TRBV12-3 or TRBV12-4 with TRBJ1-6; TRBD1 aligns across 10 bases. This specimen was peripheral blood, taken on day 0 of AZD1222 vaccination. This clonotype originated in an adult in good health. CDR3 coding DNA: TGTGCCAGCACCCGACAGGGGGCTTCACCCCTCCACTTT. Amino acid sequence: CASTRQGASPLHF.